The rows below give T cell receptor beta chains drawn from one sample of a study of cytomegalovirus exposure and HLA in healthy donors. Clones were sequenced by immunoSEQ multiplex PCR, and TCRdb holds only the in-frame ones, with some missing. The sample lists around 140,000 clones, roughly four fifths occurring once. What was sequenced was PBMCs. These receptors were obtained from a woman aged 55-69 years in good health and CMV-seropositive. The CDR3 runs from the conserved cysteine through the conserved F or W. Fields, in order: clone size, CDR3 length, V gene, J gene, D gene, CDR3 DNA, CDR3 protein. The D gene is left open where the match is weak. Some rows have no size entry. The others give once, few or many, or a class for an expanded clone.

NA,16,TRBV7-8,TRBJ2-3,NA,TGTGCCAGCAGCTCTTACAGACATCTAGCAACAGATACGCAGTATTTT,CASSSYRHLATDTQYF
NA,12,TRBV6-5,TRBJ1-2,NA,TGTGCCAGCAGTCCCGGGGGATATGGCTACACCTTC,CASSPGGYGYTF
few,15,TRBV2,TRBJ2-5,TRBD2,TGTGCCAGCAGTGCCACTAGCGGGAGGGCTGAGACCCAGTACTTC,CASSATSGRAETQYF
NA,16,TRBV5-6,TRBJ1-2,NA,TGTGCCAGCAGCTTGGCCAGTCTTTTTGGTAACTATGGCTACACCTTC,CASSLASLFGNYGYTF
NA,16,TRBV7-8,TRBJ1-2,NA,TGTGCCAGCAGCTTACTTAGTAGCGGACCGAACTATGGCTACACCTTC,CASSLLSSGPNYGYTF
few,13,TRBV18,TRBJ2-7,NA,TGTGCCAGCTCACCGGGACAAAGCTACGAGCAGTACTTC,CASSPGQSYEQYF
NA,15,TRBV19,TRBJ2-2,TRBD2,TGTGCCACCGCGCCGAGTGGGGGGGACACCGGGGAGCTGTTTTTT,CATAPSGGDTGELFF
NA,18,TRBV4-2,TRBJ2-7,TRBD2,TGTGCCAGCAGCCAAGAATGGGGACTAGCGATTGGCTCCTACGAGCAGTACTTC,CASSQEWGLAIGSYEQYF
few,16,TRBV4-3,TRBJ1-1,TRBD1,TGCGCCAGCAGCCGACAACTGACAGGGCCTAACACTGAAGCTTTCTTT,CASSRQLTGPNTEAFF
NA,17,TRBV19,TRBJ1-5,NA,TGTGCCAGTACTCCGACAGACTTATTTTATAGCAATCAGCCCCAGCATTTT,CASTPTDLFYSNQPQHF
NA,13,TRBV5-8,TRBJ1-5,NA,TGTGCCAGCAGCTTGGCAGGGAATCAGCCCCAGCATTTT,CASSLAGNQPQHF
NA,15,TRBV4-3,TRBJ2-7,TRBD1,TGCGCCAGCAGCCAGGGGGACAGTGAGGGCTACGAGCAGTACTTC,CASSQGDSEGYEQYF
NA,16,TRBV11-3,TRBJ1-5,NA,TGTGCCAGCAGCTACCCTATAGGGGGAACAAATCAGCCCCAGCATTTT,CASSYPIGGTNQPQHF
NA,13,TRBV19,TRBJ2-3,TRBD1,TGTGCCAGTAGTTTTACAGGGGCAGATACGCAGTATTTT,CASSFTGADTQYF
NA,18,TRBV2,TRBJ2-1,TRBD2,TGTGCCAGCAGTGAAGCGCTTCGGGGACTAGCGAGCTACAATGAGCAGTTCTTC,CASSEALRGLASYNEQFF
NA,13,TRBV7-9,TRBJ1-1,TRBD1,TGTGCCAGCAGCGATAACAGGGGCCTAGGAGCTTTCTTT,CASSDNRGLGAFF
NA,15,TRBV9,TRBJ2-1,NA,TGTGCCAGCAGTTTGTTCGGTCGCTCCTACAATGAGCAGTTCTTC,CASSLFGRSYNEQFF
NA,16,TRBV7-9,TRBJ1-2,TRBD1,TGTGCCAGCAGCTTTCCCCGGACAGGGGAATGGGATGGCTACACCTTC,CASSFPRTGEWDGYTF
NA,14,TRBV6-5,TRBJ2-3,NA,TGTGCCAGCAGAGGCACTAGCAGGGCAGATACGCAGTATTTT,CASRGTSRADTQYF
few,15,TRBV28,TRBJ2-7,TRBD1,TGTGCCAGCAGTAAGACAGGGGCGGGTTCCTACGAGCAGTACTTC,CASSKTGAGSYEQYF
NA,13,TRBV7-8,TRBJ1-4,NA,TGTGCCAGCAGCGGTACAGGGAGTGAAAAACTGTTTTTT,CASSGTGSEKLFF
NA,14,TRBV19,TRBJ1-2,TRBD1,TGTGCCAGTAGTAAAATGGGACAGAGCTATGGCTACACCTTC,CASSKMGQSYGYTF
NA,13,TRBV6-5,TRBJ2-7,TRBD2,TGTGCCAGCAAGGAGCGGGAGGCGTCCGAGCAGTACTTC,CASKEREASEQYF
NA,16,TRBV7-9,TRBJ2-7,TRBD1,TGTGCCAGCAGCTCCACCTTGGGGGACAGCCCCTACGAGCAGTACTTC,CASSSTLGDSPYEQYF
NA,13,TRBV6-1,TRBJ1-2,TRBD1,TGTGCCAGCAGTGAAACAGGGGCCTTGGGCTACACCTTC,CASSETGALGYTF
NA,18,TRBV2,TRBJ2-6,NA,TGTGCCAGCATCAGACAGCGTCCTTGGGTCTCTGGGGCCAACGTCCTGACTTTC,CASIRQRPWVSGANVLTF
NA,13,TRBV2,TRBJ2-7,TRBD2,TGTGCCAGCGTTCGGGCGGGAGAAAACGAGCAGTACTTC,CASVRAGENEQYF
NA,15,TRBV11-3,TRBJ2-7,NA,TGTGCCAGCAGCTTAGCAGGTGGAAGCTCCTACGAGCAGTACTTC,CASSLAGGSSYEQYF
NA,15,TRBV6-6,TRBJ2-4,NA,TGTGCCAGCAGTTACTTTACAGGGACCCAAAACATTCAGTACTTC,CASSYFTGTQNIQYF
NA,16,TRBV28,TRBJ2-3,TRBD2,TGTGCCAGCAGTCCCCTGGGACTAGCGGGCACAGATACGCAGTATTTT,CASSPLGLAGTDTQYF
NA,17,TRBV7-2,TRBJ2-2,TRBD1,TGTGCCAGCAGCTTAGAGCCGGACAGGGTAGACACCGGGGAGCTGTTTTTT,CASSLEPDRVDTGELFF
NA,18,TRBV2,TRBJ2-1,TRBD1,TGTGCCAGCGGGGGACAGGGGGCCGGGACCCTGGCCTACAATGAGCAGTTCTTC,CASGGQGAGTLAYNEQFF
NA,13,TRBV6-5,TRBJ1-6,TRBD1,TGTGCCAGCAGGGAAACAGGGGTTTCACCCCTCCACTTT,CASRETGVSPLHF
NA,14,TRBV9,TRBJ2-2,NA,TGTGCCAGCAGCGGCCCCTTCGGGACCGGGGAGCTGTTTTTT,CASSGPFGTGELFF
NA,13,TRBV19,TRBJ1-5,NA,TGTGCCAGTAGTACTCTCAGGGAAGCCCCCCAGCATTTT,CASSTLREAPQHF
NA,15,TRBV7-9,TRBJ1-2,NA,TGTGCCAGCAGCTTAGCAGGGGCCAAGATAGGGAGCTACACCTTC,CASSLAGAKIGSYTF
NA,12,TRBV6-5,TRBJ1-3,NA,TGTGCCAGCAGAGGTATAGGGGACACCATATATTTT,CASRGIGDTIYF
NA,16,TRBV7-2,TRBJ2-7,TRBD2,TGTGCCAGCAGCTTAGATGTGACTAGCGGGACATACGAGCAGTACTTC,CASSLDVTSGTYEQYF
NA,16,TRBV27,TRBJ2-1,NA,TGTGCCAGCAGTTCTTTGGAGGGCGGGAAGTACAATGAGCAGTTCTTC,CASSSLEGGKYNEQFF
NA,12,TRBV5-6,TRBJ1-1,TRBD1,TGTGCCAGCAGCCGCGGACAGGATGAAGCTTTCTTT,CASSRGQDEAFF
NA,17,TRBV7-2,TRBJ2-7,NA,TGTGCCAGCAGCCCATACCCCGCGGGGGCCATAACCTACGAGCAGTACTTC,CASSPYPAGAITYEQYF
NA,11,TRBV29-1,TRBJ1-2,NA,TGCAGCGTTGGGCTAGGCGGGGGCTACACCTTC,CSVGLGGGYTF
NA,15,TRBV2,TRBJ2-3,NA,TGTGCCAGCAGTCGACGACCGGGATGGGCAGATACGCAGTATTTT,CASSRRPGWADTQYF
NA,15,TRBV30,TRBJ1-3,TRBD1,TGTGCCTGGACTAACAGGGGGCTCTCTGGAAACACCATATATTTT,CAWTNRGLSGNTIYF
NA,12,TRBV6-6,TRBJ2-2,NA,TGTGCCAGCGGAGTTGGTACCGGGGAGCTGTTTTTT,CASGVGTGELFF
NA,15,TRBV9,TRBJ1-1,NA,TGTGCCAGCAGCGTAGGCGGCAGCATGAACACTGAAGCTTTCTTT,CASSVGGSMNTEAFF
NA,12,TRBV30,TRBJ1-1,TRBD1,TGTGCCTTGCGGACAGGCCCCACTGAAGCTTTCTTT,CALRTGPTEAFF
NA,14,TRBV29-1,TRBJ1-1,TRBD1,TGCAGCGCCCGACCCGACAGGGAGAGCGCTGAAGCTTTCTTT,CSARPDRESAEAFF